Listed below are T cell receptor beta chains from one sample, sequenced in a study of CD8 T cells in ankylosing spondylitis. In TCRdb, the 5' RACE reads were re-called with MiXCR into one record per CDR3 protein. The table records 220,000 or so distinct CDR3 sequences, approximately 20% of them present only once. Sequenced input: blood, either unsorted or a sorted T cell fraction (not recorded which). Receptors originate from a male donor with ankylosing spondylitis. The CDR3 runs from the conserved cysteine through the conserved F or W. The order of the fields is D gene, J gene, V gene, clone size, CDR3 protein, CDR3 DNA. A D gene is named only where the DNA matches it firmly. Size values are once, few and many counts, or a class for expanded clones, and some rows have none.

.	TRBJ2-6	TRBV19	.	CASDSLSGANVLTF	TGTGCCAGCGACAGCCTCTCTGGGGCCAACGTCCTGACTTTC
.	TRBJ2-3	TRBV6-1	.	CASSDVQLTDTQYF	TGTGCCAGCAGTGATGTGCAGCTAACAGATACGCAGTATTTT
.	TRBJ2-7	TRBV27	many	CASSLGVGEQYF	TGTGCCAGCAGTTTAGGGGTCGGCGAGCAGTACTTC
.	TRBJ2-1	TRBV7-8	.	CASSLVRGPYNEQFF	TGTGCCAGCAGCTTAGTCCGGGGGCCCTACAATGAGCAGTTCTTC
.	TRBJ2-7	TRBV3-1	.	CASSQSTRTYEQYF	TGTGCCAGCAGCCAATCGACTAGAACCTACGAGCAGTACTTC
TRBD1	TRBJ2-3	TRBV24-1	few	CATRPTGDDTQYF	TGTGCCACCAGGCCGACAGGGGACGATACGCAGTATTTT
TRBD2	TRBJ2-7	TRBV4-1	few	CASSQEISGLAGLASSYEQYF	TGCGCCAGCAGCCAAGAAATAAGTGGACTAGCGGGATTGGCGAGCTCCTACGAGCAGTACTTC
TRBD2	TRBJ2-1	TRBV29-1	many	CSVEEGLAGGPLSYNEQFF	TGCAGCGTTGAAGAGGGGCTAGCGGGAGGCCCTTTGTCCTACAATGAGCAGTTCTTC
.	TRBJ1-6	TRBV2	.	CASSDGVGVDPPQPLHF	TGTGCCAGCAGTGATGGTGTAGGAGTAGACCCACCTCAACCCCTCCACTTT
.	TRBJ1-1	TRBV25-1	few	CASSEYGGTEAFF	TGTGCCAGCAGTGAATACGGAGGTACTGAAGCTTTCTTT
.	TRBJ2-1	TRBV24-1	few	CATSVGVREQFF	TGTGCCACCAGTGTCGGTGTCAGGGAGCAGTTCTTC
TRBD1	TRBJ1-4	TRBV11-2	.	CASSSDRGFEKLFF	TGTGCCAGCAGCTCGGACAGGGGGTTTGAAAAACTGTTTTTT
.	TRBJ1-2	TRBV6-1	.	CASSEDGGGYTF	TGTGCCAGCAGTGAAGATGGTGGCGGCTACACCTTC
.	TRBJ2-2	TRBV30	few	CAWSRLSGELFF	TGTGCCTGGAGTCGGTTATCCGGGGAGCTGTTTTTT
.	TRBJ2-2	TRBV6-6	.	CASSPLFTGELFF	TGTGCCAGCAGTCCCCTGTTCACCGGGGAGCTGTTTTTT
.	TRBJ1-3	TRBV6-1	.	CASSEGVNPGNTKYF	TGTGCCAGCAGTGAAGGTGTCAACCCTGGAAACACCAAATATTTT
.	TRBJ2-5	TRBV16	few	CASSQSMQGLETQYF	TGTGCCAGCAGCCAATCGATGCAGGGTTTAGAGACCCAGTACTTC
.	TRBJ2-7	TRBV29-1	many	CSVFFSARGTYEQYF	TGCAGCGTTTTCTTTTCCGCGAGGGGAACCTACGAGCAGTACTTC
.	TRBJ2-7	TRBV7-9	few	CASSSWEDEQYF	TGTGCCAGCAGCTCTTGGGAAGACGAGCAGTACTTC
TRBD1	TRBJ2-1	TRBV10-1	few	CASSSGQGGNEQFF	TGCGCCAGCAGTTCTGGACAGGGGGGGAATGAGCAGTTCTTC
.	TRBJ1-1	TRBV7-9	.	CASSPEVEAFF	TGTGCCAGCAGCCCCGAGGTTGAAGCTTTCTTT
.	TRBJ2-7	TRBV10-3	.	CAISEPLLRYEQYF	TGTGCCATCAGTGAGCCGCTCCTACGCTACGAGCAGTACTTC
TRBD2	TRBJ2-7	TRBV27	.	CASSLISTSGSHEQYF	TGTGCCAGCAGTTTAATTAGCACTAGCGGGAGCCACGAGCAGTACTTC
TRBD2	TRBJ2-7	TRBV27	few	CASSLSGGGLAGGVQYF	TGTGCCAGCAGTTTATCGGGCGGGGGACTAGCGGGGGGTGTGCAGTACTTC
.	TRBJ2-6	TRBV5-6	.	CASSATGSGANVLTF	TGTGCCAGCAGCGCCACAGGCTCTGGGGCCAACGTCCTGACTTTC
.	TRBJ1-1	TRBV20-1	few	CSAHETGGGTEAFF	TGCAGTGCTCACGAGACAGGAGGGGGGACTGAAGCTTTCTTT
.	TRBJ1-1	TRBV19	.	CASTGGGNTEAFF	TGTGCCAGTACCGGAGGGGGGAACACTGAAGCTTTCTTT
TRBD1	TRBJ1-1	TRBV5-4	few	CASSLAWGQGALENTEAFF	TGTGCCAGCAGCTTGGCCTGGGGACAGGGGGCTCTAGAGAACACTGAAGCTTTCTTT